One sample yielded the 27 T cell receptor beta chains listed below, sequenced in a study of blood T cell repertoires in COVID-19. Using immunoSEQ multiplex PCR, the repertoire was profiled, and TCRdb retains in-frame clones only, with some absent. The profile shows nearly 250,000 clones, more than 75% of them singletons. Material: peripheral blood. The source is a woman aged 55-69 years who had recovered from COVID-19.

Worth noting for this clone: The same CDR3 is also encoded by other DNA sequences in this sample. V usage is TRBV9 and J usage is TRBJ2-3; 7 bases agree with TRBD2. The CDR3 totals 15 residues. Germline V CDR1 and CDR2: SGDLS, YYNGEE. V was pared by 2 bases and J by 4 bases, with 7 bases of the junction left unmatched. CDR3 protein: CASSVWRGGADTQYF. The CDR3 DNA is TGTGCCAGCAGCGTGTGGCGGGGAGGGGCAGATACGCAGTATTTT.

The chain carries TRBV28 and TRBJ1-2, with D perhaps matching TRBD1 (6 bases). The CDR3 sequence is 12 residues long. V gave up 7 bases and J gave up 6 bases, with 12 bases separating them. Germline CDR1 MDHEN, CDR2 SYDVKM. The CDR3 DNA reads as TGTGCCAGCACTACAGGGATAGATGGCTACACCTTC. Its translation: CASTTGIDGYTF.

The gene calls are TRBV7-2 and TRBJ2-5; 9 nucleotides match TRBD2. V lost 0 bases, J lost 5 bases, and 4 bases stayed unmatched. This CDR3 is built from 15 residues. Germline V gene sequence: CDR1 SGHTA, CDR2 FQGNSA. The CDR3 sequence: CASSLAAGGFETQYF. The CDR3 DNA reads TGTGCCAGCAGCTTAGCTGCGGGGGGGTTTGAGACCCAGTACTTC.

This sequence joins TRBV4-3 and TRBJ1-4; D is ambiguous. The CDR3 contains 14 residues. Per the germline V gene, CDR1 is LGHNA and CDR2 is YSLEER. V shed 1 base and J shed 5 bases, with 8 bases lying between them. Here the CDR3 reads CASSQVGQNEKLFF. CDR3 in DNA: TGCGCCAGCAGCCAAGTGGGCCAGAATGAAAAACTGTTTTTT.

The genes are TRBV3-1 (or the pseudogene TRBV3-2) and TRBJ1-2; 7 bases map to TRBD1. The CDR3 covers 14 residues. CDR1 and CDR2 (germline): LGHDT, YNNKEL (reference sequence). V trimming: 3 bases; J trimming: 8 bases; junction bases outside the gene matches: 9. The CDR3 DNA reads TGTGCCAGCAGCCATCAACGAGGGGGCGACGGCTACACCTTC. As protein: CASSHQRGGDGYTF.

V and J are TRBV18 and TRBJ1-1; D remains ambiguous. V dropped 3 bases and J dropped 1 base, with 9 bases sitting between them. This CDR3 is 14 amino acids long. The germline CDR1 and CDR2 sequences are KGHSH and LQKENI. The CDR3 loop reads CASSPGNANTEAFF. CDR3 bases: TGTGCCAGCTCACCGGGCAACGCGAACACTGAAGCTTTCTTT. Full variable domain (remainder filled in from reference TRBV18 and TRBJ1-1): NAGVMQNPRHLVRRRGQEARLRCSPMKGHSHVYWYRQLPEEGLKFMVYLQKENIIDESGMPKERFSAEFPKEGPSILRIQQVVRGDSAAYFCASSPGNANTEAFFGQGTRLTVV.

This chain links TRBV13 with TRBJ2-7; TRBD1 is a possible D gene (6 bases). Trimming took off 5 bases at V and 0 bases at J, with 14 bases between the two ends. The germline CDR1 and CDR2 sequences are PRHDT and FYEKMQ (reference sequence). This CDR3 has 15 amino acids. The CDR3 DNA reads TGTGCCAGCAGCCACCCCGGACAGAACTCCTACGAGCAGTACTTC. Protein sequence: CASSHPGQNSYEQYF.

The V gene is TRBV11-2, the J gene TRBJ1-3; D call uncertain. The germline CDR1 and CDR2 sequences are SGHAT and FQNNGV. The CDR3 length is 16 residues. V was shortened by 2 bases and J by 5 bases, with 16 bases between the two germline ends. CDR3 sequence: CASSLKPRQPRNTIYF. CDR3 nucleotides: TGTGCCAGCAGCTTAAAACCGCGGCAGCCGAGAAACACCATATATTTT.

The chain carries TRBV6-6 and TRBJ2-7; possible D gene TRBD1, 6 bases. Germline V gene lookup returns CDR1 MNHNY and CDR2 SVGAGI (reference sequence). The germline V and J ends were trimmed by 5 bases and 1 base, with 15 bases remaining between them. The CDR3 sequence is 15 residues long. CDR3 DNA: TGTGCCAGCAGTCTCCCGACAGGCTTATCCTACGAGCAGTACTTC. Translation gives CASSLPTGLSYEQYF.

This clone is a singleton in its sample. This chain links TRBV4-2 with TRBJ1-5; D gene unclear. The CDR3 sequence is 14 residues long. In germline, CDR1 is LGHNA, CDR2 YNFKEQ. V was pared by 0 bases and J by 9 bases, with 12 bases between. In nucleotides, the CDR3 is TGTGCCAGCAGCCAAGATACAGTGATCAGGCCCCAGCATTTT. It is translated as CASSQDTVIRPQHF.

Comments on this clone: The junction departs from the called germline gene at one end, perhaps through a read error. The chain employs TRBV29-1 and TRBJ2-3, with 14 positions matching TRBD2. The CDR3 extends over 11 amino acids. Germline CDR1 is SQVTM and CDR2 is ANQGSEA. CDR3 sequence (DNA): TGCAGCGGCGGACTAGCGGGGGGCCCCTTTTTT. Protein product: CSGGLAGGPFF.

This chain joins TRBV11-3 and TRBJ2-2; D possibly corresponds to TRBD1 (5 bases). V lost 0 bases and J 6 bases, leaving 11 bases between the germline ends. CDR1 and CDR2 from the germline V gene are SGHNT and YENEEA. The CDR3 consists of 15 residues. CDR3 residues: CASSLDSGRSGELFF. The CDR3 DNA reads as TGTGCCAGCAGCTTAGATTCAGGGCGGTCCGGGGAGCTGTTTTTT.

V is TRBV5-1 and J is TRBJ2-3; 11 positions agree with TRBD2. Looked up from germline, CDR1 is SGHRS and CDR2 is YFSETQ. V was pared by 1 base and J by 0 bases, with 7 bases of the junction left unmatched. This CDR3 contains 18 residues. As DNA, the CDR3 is TGCGCCAGCAGCTTGACCCTAGCGGGGGGCACTAGCACAGATACGCAGTATTTT. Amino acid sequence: CASSLTLAGGTSTDTQYF.

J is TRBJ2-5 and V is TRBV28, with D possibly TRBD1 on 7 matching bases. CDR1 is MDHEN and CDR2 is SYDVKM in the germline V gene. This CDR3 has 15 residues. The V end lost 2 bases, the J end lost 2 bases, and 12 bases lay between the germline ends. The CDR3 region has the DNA TGTGCCAGCAGTTTAAGGAGGGGGCGGCAAGAGACCCAGTACTTC. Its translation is CASSLRRGRQETQYF.

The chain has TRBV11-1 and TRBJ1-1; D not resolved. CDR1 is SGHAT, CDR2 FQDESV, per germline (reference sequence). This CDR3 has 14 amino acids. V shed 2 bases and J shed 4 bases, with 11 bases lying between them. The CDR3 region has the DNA TGTGCCAGCAGCTTAATCTTGAGGGCCACTGAAGCTTTCTTT. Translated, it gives CASSLILRATEAFF.

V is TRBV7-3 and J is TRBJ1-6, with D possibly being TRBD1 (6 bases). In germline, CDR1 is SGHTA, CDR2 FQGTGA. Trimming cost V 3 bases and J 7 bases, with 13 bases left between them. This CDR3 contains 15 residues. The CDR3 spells CASSLGGPGNSPLHF. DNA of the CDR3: TGTGCCAGCAGCTTGGGGGGGCCCGGGAATTCACCCCTCCACTTT.

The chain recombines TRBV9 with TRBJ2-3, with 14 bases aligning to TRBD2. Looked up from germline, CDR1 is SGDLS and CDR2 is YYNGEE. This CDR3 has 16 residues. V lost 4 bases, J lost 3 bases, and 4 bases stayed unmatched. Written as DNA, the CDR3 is TGTGCCAGCAGCACGGGACTAGCGGGAGTGACAGATACGCAGTATTTT. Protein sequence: CASSTGLAGVTDTQYF.

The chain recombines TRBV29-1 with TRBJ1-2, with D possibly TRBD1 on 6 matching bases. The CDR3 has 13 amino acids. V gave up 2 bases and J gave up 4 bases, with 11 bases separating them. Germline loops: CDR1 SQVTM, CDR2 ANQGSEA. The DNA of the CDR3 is TGCAGCGTTGAAAAGGACAGCGGCTATGGCTACACCTTC. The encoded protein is CSVEKDSGYGYTF.

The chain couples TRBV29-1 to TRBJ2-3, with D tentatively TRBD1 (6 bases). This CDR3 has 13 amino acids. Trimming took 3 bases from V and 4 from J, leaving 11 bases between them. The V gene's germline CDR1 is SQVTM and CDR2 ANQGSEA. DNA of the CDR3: TGCAGCGTTGATTTACAGGGAGCAGATACGCAGTATTTT. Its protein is CSVDLQGADTQYF.

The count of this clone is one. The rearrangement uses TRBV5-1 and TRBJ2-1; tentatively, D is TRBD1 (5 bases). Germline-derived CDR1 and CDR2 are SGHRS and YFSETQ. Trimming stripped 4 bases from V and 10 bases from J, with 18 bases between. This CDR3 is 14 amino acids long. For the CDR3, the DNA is TGCGCCAGCAGCCATCAGAACAGGCACTACGAGCAGTTCTTC. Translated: CASSHQNRHYEQFF.

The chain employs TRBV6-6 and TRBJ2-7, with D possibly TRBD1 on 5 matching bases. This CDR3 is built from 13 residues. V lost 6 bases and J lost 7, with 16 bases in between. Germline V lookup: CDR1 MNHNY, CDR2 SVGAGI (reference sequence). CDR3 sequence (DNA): TGTGCCAGCAGCCCGCGTGGGGCCGGGGAGCAGTACTTC. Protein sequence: CASSPRGAGEQYF.

The CDR3 bases are TGTGCCAGCAGTTACCTGGACAGTAATTCACCCCTCCACTTT. Its protein product is CASSYLDSNSPLHF. This chain connects TRBV6-5 to TRBJ1-6; D is possibly TRBD1 (6 bases). Germline V gives CDR1 MNHEY, CDR2 SVGAGI. This CDR3 has 14 residues. The ends were cut back, 2 bases at V and 6 bases at J, with 8 bases in the middle.

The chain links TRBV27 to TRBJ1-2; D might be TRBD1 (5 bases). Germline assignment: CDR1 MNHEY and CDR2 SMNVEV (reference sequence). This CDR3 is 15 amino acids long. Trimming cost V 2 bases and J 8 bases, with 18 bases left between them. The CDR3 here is CASSLRGGGATGYTF. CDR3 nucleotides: TGTGCCAGCAGTTTAAGGGGCGGAGGGGCAACCGGCTACACCTTC.

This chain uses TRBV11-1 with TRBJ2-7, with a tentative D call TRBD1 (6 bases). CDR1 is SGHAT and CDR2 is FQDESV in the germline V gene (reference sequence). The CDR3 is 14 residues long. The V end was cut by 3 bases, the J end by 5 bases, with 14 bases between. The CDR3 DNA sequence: TGTGCCAGCAGCTTTGGGACAAGGACCCACGAGCAGTACTTC. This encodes CASSFGTRTHEQYF.

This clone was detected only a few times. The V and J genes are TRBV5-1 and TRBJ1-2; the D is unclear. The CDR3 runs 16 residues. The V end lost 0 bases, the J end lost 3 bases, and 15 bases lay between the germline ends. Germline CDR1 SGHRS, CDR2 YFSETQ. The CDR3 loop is CASSLVAAGADYGYTF. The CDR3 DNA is TGCGCCAGCAGCTTGGTAGCAGCCGGAGCCGACTATGGCTACACCTTC.

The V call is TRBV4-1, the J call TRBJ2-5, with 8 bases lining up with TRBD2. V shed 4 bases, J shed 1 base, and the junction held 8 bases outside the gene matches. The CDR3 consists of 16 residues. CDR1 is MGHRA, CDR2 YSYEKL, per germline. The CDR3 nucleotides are TGCGCCAGCAGCCGCCCGGAGCGGGGGCTCCAAGAGACCCAGTACTTC. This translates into CASSRPERGLQETQYF.

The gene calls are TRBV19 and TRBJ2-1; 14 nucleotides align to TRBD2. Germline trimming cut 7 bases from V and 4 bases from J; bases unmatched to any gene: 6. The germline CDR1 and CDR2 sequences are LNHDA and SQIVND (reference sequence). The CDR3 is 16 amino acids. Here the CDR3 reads CASTGLAGGSYNEQFF. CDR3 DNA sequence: TGTGCCAGTACCGGACTAGCGGGGGGTTCTTACAATGAGCAGTTCTTC. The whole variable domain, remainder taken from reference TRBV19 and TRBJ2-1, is DGGITQSPKYLFRKEGQNVTLSCEQNLNHDAMYWYRQDPGQGLRLIYYSQIVNDFQKGDIAEGYSVSREKKESFPLTVTSAQKNPTAFYLCASTGLAGGSYNEQFFGPGTRLTVL.